The text below deals with one TCR beta chain. No antigen is known for it. The CDR3 sequence is 14 residues long. Trimming removed 2 bases from V and 2 bases from J, with 7 bases in between. Germline V CDR1 and CDR2: SGHNT, YYREEE (reference sequence). The entry originates in a study of Ad26.COV2.S vaccination and SARS-CoV-2 variants. Overall study: Intramuscular Ad26.COV2.S at 5x10^10 or 1x10^11 viral particles.

The treatment denotes: about 20 received Ad26.COV2.S at low or high dose, single or two shots; 5 received placebo; per-sample allocation not given. All samples were drawn on day 63, counting from the first vaccine or placebo injection. Assay used: immunoSEQ multiplex PCR; TCRdb lists only in-frame clones, some missing. This repertoire shows 330,000 or so clones, roughly nine tenths found once; its top ten account for around 5.5%. Study findings and constraints: Higher spike-specific TCR breadth was found in vaccine recipients than in placebo recipients.

The TCR originated in a person between 18 and 65 years old who received the Ad26.COV2.S COVID-19 vaccine or a placebo. The sequencing used peripheral blood, collected in a trial of Ad26.COV2.S vaccine versus placebo. The rearrangement uses TRBV5-4 and TRBJ2-2; no clear D. CDR3 in amino acids: CASSFRSNTGELFF. The CDR3 coding sequence is TGTGCCAGCAGCTTTCGAAGCAACACCGGGGAGCTGTTTTTT.